These 8 T cell receptor beta chains originate from one sample sequenced in a study of T-cell memory formation after mild COVID-19 (TCRdb year 2021). Library creation used 5' RACE. The sequencing machine was an Illumina NovaSeq 6000. TCRdb applied fastp at Q25 and MiXCR to the public reads, then kept only in-frame beta chains. Here each entry gathers all rows of one CDR3 protein and keeps the most common genes and DNA. This sample gives around 470,000 distinct CDR3 sequences in total; around 19% of them show up just once. The ten biggest clones cover roughly 8.4% of the sample. Sequencing was carried out using PBMCs or a T cell subset sorted from them (not recorded which). These receptors originate from an adult woman who had mild COVID-19 (a few samples of this study predate the infection). The sample titles of this study are shuffled in the database, so cell type and time point are left out; the donor was told from shared clones.

This chain connects TRBV20-1 to TRBJ2-3; 7 bases map to TRBD2. Germline CDR1 and CDR2: DFQATT and SNEGSKA (reference sequence). This CDR3 is 17 amino acids long. The V gene end was trimmed by 1 base and the J gene end by 1 base; junction bases not matched to a gene: 11. The CDR3 region has the DNA TGCAGTGCTAGAGTCCCTGGGAGGGCGGGAGGCACAGATACGCAGTATTTT. It codes for CSARVPGRAGGTDTQYF.

The chain's CDR3 is CSARTWGNTEAFF. CDR3 coding DNA: TGCAGTGCTAGAACCTGGGGGAACACTGAAGCTTTCTTT. The V and J genes are TRBV20-1 and TRBJ1-1; D remains ambiguous. The CDR3 covers 13 residues. V was pared by 2 bases and J by 1 base, with 8 bases between. Germline V lookup: CDR1 DFQATT, CDR2 SNEGSKA (reference sequence).

The chain uses TRBV7-2 and TRBJ2-7; 7 bases map to TRBD1. V shed 6 bases and J 1 base; nucleotides not matched to a gene: 9. The CDR3 runs to 15 residues. CDR1 is SGHTA and CDR2 is FQGNSA in the germline V gene. The CDR3 nucleotides are TGTGCCAGCAGTCTTGACCCGGGACAGTCCTACGAGCAGTACTTC. Protein: CASSLDPGQSYEQYF. The full variable domain, completed using reference TRBV7-2 and TRBJ2-7, is GAGVSQSPSNKVTEKGKDVELRCDPISGHTALYWYRQSLGQGLEFLIYFQGNSAPDKSGLPSDRFSAERTGGSVSTLTIQRTQQEDSAVYLCASSLDPGQSYEQYFGPGTRLTVT.

The chain links TRBV5-1 to TRBJ1-4; D is undetermined. Germline assignment: CDR1 SGHRS and CDR2 YFSETQ. This CDR3 has 15 residues. Trimming cost V 5 bases and J 5 bases, with 16 bases left between them. The CDR3 loop reads CASSRYQTVNEKLFF. In nucleotides, the CDR3 is TGCGCCAGCAGTCGCTATCAGACGGTAAATGAAAAACTGTTTTTT.

This clonotype was found a few times. The CDR3 sequence: CSVASGHRNTEAFF. In DNA form, the CDR3 reads TGCAGCGTCGCATCGGGACACCGAAACACTGAAGCTTTCTTT. The chain links TRBV29-1 to TRBJ1-1; D may be TRBD1 (6 bases). Trimming shortened V by 6 bases and J by 2 bases, and 16 bases separated the two germline ends. The germline V gene encodes CDR1 SQVTM and CDR2 ANQGSEA. The CDR3 runs 14 residues. The whole variable domain, remainder taken from reference TRBV29-1 and TRBJ1-1, is SAVISQKPSRDICQRGTSLTIQCQVDSQVTMMFWYRQQPGQSLTLIATANQGSEATYESGFVIDKFPISRPNLTFSTLTVSNMSPEDSSIYLCSVASGHRNTEAFFGQGTRLTVV.

CDR3 coding DNA: TGTGCCAGCAGCGTAACCCAGGGGACCACCTACGAGCAGTACTTC. Its translation is CASSVTQGTTYEQYF. The chain links TRBV9 to TRBJ2-7; TRBD1 is a possible D gene (6 bases). The germline V and J ends were trimmed by 1 base and 2 bases, with 13 bases remaining between them. Germline CDR1 is SGDLS and CDR2 is YYNGEE. The CDR3 has 15 amino acids.

There are a few counts of this clonotype. The chain recombines TRBV10-3 with TRBJ2-5; 7 nucleotides line up with TRBD2. CDR1 is ENHRY and CDR2 is SYGVKD in the germline V gene. This CDR3 is built from 16 residues. J gave up 7 bases and V 6 bases, and 17 bases lay outside the gene matches. The CDR3 DNA follows: TGTGCCATCAGCCCGGAGACTAGTGGGCCGGGGGGGACCCAGTACTTC. Its protein is CAISPETSGPGGTQYF.

This clonotype has a count of ten or more. The chain carries TRBV5-5 and TRBJ2-7, with D possibly matching TRBD1 (5 bases). V was cut by 0 bases and J by 2 bases, with 12 bases left in between. The length of the CDR3 is 15 residues. CDR1 and CDR2 (germline): SGHKS, YYEKEE (reference sequence). DNA of the CDR3: TGTGCCAGCAGCTTGGCGAACAGGCCCCCCTACGAGCAGTACTTC. Its translation is CASSLANRPPYEQYF.